This TCR beta chain was sequenced in a study of CD8 T cells in ankylosing spondylitis (dated by TCRdb to about 2017). Regarding the study in general: The study set out to find disease-linked TCR variants by profiling T cell receptor beta repertoires in ankylosing spondylitis patients and healthy donors. Peripheral blood samples were taken, and synovial fluid was additionally collected from ankylosing spondylitis patients. In total, the full study cohort was made up of about 99 healthy donors and 25 or so ankylosing spondylitis patients. General study outcomes and caveats: In peripheral blood, the disease-linked clones were found at relatively low frequencies and had a CD8+ phenotype. Blood from ankylosing spondylitis patients appeared to be characterized by a TCR beta motif composed of about eight highly homologous amino acid variants. Some of the motif variants had been reported before in the synovial fluid and blood of reactive arthritis patients, a finding that suggests common disease-initiation mechanisms. According to the report, matched synovial fluid samples from ankylosing spondylitis patients were significantly enriched for the disease-linked clones.

This clonotype has only a few counts. Its antigen has not been determined. No per-base quality is available; no much larger clone lies one base away. Germline trimming: 0 bases from V, 6 bases from J; junction bases outside gene matches: 7. The CDR3 goes from the cysteine to the phenylalanine over 16 residues. Only the CDR3 region is kept as DNA, spanning 48 bases read in frame from base 1. The germline V gene yields SNHLY for CDR1 and FYNNEI for CDR2. These reads were obtained on an Illumina HiSeq 2500. Quantitative 5'-RACE with molecular barcodes was the method used to prepare the TCR beta libraries. The authors processed their data as follows. A new computational method based on a probabilistic model of VDJ rearrangement was used to identify disease-linked TCR variants. TCRdb reprocessed the public reads (quality trimming at Q25 with fastp, clone calling with MiXCR) and kept in-frame beta chains. Each CDR3 protein appears once, grouped with its most common genes and DNA. The V and J calls come from TCRdb's annotation, not from the publication. This sample has 350,000 or so distinct CDR3 sequences in its table, and around 15% of those were observed once. About 1% of the sample is held by the ten biggest clonotypes.

The specimen was blood, either unsorted or a sorted T cell fraction (not recorded which). The chain joins TRBV2 to TRBJ2-1; TRBD2 lines up with 8 middle nucleotides. The source of this sequence is a male donor with ankylosing spondylitis or in good health (not recorded which). The base sequence is TGTGCCAGCAGTGAAGCGCTTCGGCGGGAGGTCAATGAGCAGTTCTTC. This gives the protein CASSEALRREVNEQFF.